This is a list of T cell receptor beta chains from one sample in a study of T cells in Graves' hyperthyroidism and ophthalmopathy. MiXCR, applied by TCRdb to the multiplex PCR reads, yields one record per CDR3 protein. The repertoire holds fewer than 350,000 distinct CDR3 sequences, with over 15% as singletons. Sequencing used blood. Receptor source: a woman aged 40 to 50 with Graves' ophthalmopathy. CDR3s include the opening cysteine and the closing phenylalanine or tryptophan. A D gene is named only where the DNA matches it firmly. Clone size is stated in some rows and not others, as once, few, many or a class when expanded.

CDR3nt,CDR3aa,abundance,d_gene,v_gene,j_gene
TGTGCCAGCAGTGTGACATCTAGCGGGGGTAGCTCCTACGAGCAGTACTTC,CASSVTSSGGSSYEQYF,many,TRBD2,TRBV2,TRBJ2-7
TGTGCCAGTAGGCCCAGGACAGGGTATGAGACCCAGTACTTC,CASRPRTGYETQYF,many,TRBD1,TRBV6-5,TRBJ2-5
TGTGCCAGCAGTTATTTCAACGGTTCACCCCTCCACTTT,CASSYFNGSPLHF,many,-,TRBV27,TRBJ1-6
TGTGCCAGCAGTCAGATGGACATCATGAGCGAGCAGTACTTC,CASSQMDIMSEQYF,many,-,TRBV28,TRBJ2-7
TGCAGTGCACGGACTAGCGGGACCTACGAGCAGTACTTC,CSARTSGTYEQYF,many,TRBD2,TRBV20-1,TRBJ2-7
TGTGCCTGGAGTGCCACGTCAAACTATGGCTACACCTTC,CAWSATSNYGYTF,few,-,TRBV30,TRBJ1-2
TGTGCCTGGACCCCCCGTAAGAACACTGAAGCTTTCTTT,CAWTPRKNTEAFF,many,-,TRBV30,TRBJ1-1
TGTGCCAGCAGTTCACGGGACACCTCCTATAATTCACCCCTCCACTTT,CASSSRDTSYNSPLHF,-,-,TRBV28,TRBJ1-6
TGTGCCAGCAGCTCCGCCGGGAGGGGATACGAGCAGTACTTC,CASSSAGRGYEQYF,many,TRBD2,TRBV7-8,TRBJ2-7
TGTGCCAGCAGCCTACTCGGGCTAGCCCAAGAGACCCAGTACTTC,CASSLLGLAQETQYF,many,-,TRBV7-2,TRBJ2-5
TGCAGCGCGAGGAAGGACCGCGTCGGCAATCAGCCCCAGCATTTT,CSARKDRVGNQPQHF,-,-,TRBV20-1,TRBJ1-5
TGCGCCAGCAGTGAGTCATCCGGGGGCACTGAAGCTTTCTTT,CASSESSGGTEAFF,many,-,TRBV10-2,TRBJ1-1
TGCGCCAGCAGGAACTCTGGAAACACCATATATTTT,CASRNSGNTIYF,many,-,TRBV5-1,TRBJ1-3
TGTGCCAGCAGCAAAAGGGCGGGGACAGGGGATCAGCCCCAGCATTTT,CASSKRAGTGDQPQHF,many,TRBD1,TRBV28,TRBJ1-5
TGTGCCAGTAGCCGGAGACAGCTGAATCAGCCCCAGCATTTT,CASSRRQLNQPQHF,-,-,TRBV19,TRBJ1-5
TGTGCCAGCAAGACAGGGCAGGGGGGACAAGAGACCCAGTACTTC,CASKTGQGGQETQYF,many,-,TRBV6-1,TRBJ2-5
TGTGCCAGCAGTCAGACAGGTCGCGAGCAGTACTTC,CASSQTGREQYF,many,-,TRBV12-3/TRBV12-4,TRBJ2-7
TGTGCCAGTATATCCCTCAGCCATGGGGCGCTGGCCGGAGAGCTGTTTTTT,CASISLSHGALAGELFF,many,-,TRBV19,TRBJ2-2
TGTGCCAGTAGTATAGATCGCGGGAGCTCTGGAAACACCATATATTTT,CASSIDRGSSGNTIYF,many,-,TRBV19,TRBJ1-3
TGTGCCAGCAGTGAAGGGACAGTCACCGGGGAGCTGTTTTTT,CASSEGTVTGELFF,many,-,TRBV2,TRBJ2-2
TGTGCCATCAGTGAGTCGATAGGGATGTTCTACGAGCAGTACTTC,CAISESIGMFYEQYF,many,-,TRBV10-3,TRBJ2-7
TGTGCCAGCAGTCCAGACAGGGTTTATAAAAACACCATATATTTT,CASSPDRVYKNTIYF,many,TRBD1,TRBV6-1,TRBJ1-3
TGTGCCAGTAGTCTCAGACAGGGCTTGAACACTGAAGCTTTCTTT,CASSLRQGLNTEAFF,many,TRBD1,TRBV19,TRBJ1-1
TGTGCCACCAGTGAAGGACAGGGATATGGCTACACCTTC,CATSEGQGYGYTF,many,TRBD1,TRBV24-1,TRBJ1-2